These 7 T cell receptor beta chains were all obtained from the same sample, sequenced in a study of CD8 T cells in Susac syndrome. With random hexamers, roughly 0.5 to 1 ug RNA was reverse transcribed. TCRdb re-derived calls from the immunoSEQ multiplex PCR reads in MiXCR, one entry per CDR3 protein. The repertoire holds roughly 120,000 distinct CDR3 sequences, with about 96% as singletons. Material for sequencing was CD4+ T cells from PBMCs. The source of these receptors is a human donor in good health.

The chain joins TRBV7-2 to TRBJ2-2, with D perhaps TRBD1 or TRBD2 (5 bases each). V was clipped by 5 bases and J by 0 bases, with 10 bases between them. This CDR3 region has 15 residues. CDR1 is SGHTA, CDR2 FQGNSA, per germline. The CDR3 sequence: CASSRGRSNTGELFF. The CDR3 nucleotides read TGTGCCAGCAGCCGGGGACGGTCGAACACCGGGGAGCTGTTTTTT.

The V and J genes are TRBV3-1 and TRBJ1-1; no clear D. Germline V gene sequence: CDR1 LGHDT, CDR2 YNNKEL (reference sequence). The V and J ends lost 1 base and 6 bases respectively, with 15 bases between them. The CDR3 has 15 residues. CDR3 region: CASSQGGGGRAEAFF. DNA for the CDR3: TGTGCCAGCAGCCAAGGTGGAGGAGGGAGAGCTGAAGCTTTCTTT. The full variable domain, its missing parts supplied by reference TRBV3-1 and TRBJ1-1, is DTAVSQTPKYLVTQMGNDKSIKCEQNLGHDTMYWYKQDSKKFLKIMFSYNNKELIINETVPNRFSPKSPDKAHLNLHINSLELGDSAVYFCASSQGGGGRAEAFFGQGTRLTVV.

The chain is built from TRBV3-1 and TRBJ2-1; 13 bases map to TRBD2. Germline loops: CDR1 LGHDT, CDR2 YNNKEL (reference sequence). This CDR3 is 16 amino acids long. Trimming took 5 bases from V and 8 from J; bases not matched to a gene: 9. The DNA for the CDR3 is TGTGCCAGCAGCAATACACCGGGACTAGCGGGGCATGAGCAGTTCTTC. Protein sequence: CASSNTPGLAGHEQFF.

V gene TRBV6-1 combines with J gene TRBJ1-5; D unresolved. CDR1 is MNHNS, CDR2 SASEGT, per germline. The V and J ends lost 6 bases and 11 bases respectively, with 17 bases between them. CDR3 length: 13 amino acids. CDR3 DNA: TGTGCCAGCAGGGACCGTCTTCAATTTTCCCAGCATTTT. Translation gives CASRDRLQFSQHF.

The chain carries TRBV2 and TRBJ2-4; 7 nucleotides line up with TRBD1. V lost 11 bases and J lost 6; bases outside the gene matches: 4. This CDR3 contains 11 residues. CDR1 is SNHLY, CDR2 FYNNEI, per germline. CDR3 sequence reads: CASRDRNIQYF. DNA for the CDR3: TGTGCCTCCCGGGACAGAAACATTCAGTACTTC.

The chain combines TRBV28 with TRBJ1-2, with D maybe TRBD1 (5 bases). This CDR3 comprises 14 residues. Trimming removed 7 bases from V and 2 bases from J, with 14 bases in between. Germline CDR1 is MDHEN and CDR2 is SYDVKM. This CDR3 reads CASTMGGSNYGYTF. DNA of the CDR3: TGTGCCAGCACTATGGGGGGTTCAAACTATGGCTACACCTTC.

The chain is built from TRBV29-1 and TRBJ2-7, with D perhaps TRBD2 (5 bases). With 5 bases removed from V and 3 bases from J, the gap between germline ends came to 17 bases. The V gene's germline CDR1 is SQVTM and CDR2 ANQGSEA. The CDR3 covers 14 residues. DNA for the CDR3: TGCAGCGTTAGCCGAGACTACGGAAACTACGAGCAGTACTTC. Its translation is CSVSRDYGNYEQYF.